This T cell receptor beta chain originates from a study of T-cell reconstitution after alpha-beta-depleted transplantation in children. Whole-study results and caveats: Reportedly, roughly two months post-transplant, alpha-beta T cells arose from several hundred expanded graft clones. At day 60, the high TCRbeta diversity found in some patients originated from recipient T cells and thymic progenitors that had survived. A year post-transplant, T-cell counts and diversity derived mostly from newly produced T cells.

Germline CDR1 reads ENHRY; CDR2 reads SYGVKD. Trimming stripped 0 bases from V and 6 bases from J, with 9 bases between. This CDR3 has 14 amino acids. A library of TCRbeta sequences, prepared with unique molecular identifiers, was generated. TCRdb re-derived calls from the PCR reads in MiXCR, one entry per CDR3 protein. Seen here are about 510,000 distinct CDR3 sequences, approximately 10% observed once, and the top ten hold less than 15%. The table lists this clonotype with many counts. The antigen is unknown. The V call is TRBV10-3, the J call TRBJ2-1; D is undetermined. This receptor was identified in a female patient younger than 10 who had a stem cell transplant for aplastic anemia, so the T cells may come from the graft donor. This material consisted of PBMCs, mostly from graft donor cells, taken 180 days after TCRalphabeta/CD19-depleted stem cell transplant. The CDR3 region has the DNA TGTGCCATCAGTGAGTCGATGGGTCGCAATGAGCAGTTCTTC. It encodes CAISESMGRNEQFF.